One sample yielded the 21 T cell receptor beta chains listed below, sequenced in a study of blood T cells in healthy people across ages. A second about 6 to 12 cycle PCR used barcoded and J-beta primers. From the 5' RACE reads, TCRdb called clonotypes with MiXCR, one entry per CDR3 protein. The repertoire includes roughly 930,000 distinct CDR3 sequences, roughly 52% of them detected once, and around 15% sits in the top ten. The sample comprised blood. The receptors were gathered from a young man in good health.

This clonotype was picked up a small number of times. The chain links TRBV20-1 to TRBJ2-7; 7 bases match TRBD2. The CDR3 has 14 residues. Per the germline V gene, CDR1 is DFQATT and CDR2 is SNEGSKA (reference sequence). Trimming at V came to 0 bases and at J to 2 bases, leaving 4 bases not matched to a gene. CDR3 sequence reads: CSARDTSATYEQYF. The CDR3 nucleotides are TGCAGTGCTAGAGATACTAGCGCGACCTACGAGCAGTACTTC.

This clonotype has more than one count but fewer than ten. CDR3 sequence reads: CASSWVRDNYGYTF. CDR3 bases: TGTGCCAGCAGTTGGGTCCGGGACAACTATGGCTACACCTTC. The rearrangement uses TRBV6-2 or TRBV6-3 and TRBJ1-2; a weak D match, TRBD1 (5 bases). The CDR3 totals 14 residues. V was clipped by 4 bases and J by 2 bases, with 11 bases between them. The germline V gene has CDR1 MNHEY and CDR2 SVGEGT.

This sequence joins TRBV18 and TRBJ2-3, with D uncertain. Germline V lookup: CDR1 KGHSH, CDR2 LQKENI. The CDR3 contains 14 residues. The V gene lost 4 bases and the J gene lost 1 base, with 9 bases spanning the gap. The CDR3: CASSRRMGTDTQYF. CDR3 nucleotides: TGTGCCAGCTCACGCAGGATGGGCACAGATACGCAGTATTTT.

This clonotype has more than one count but fewer than ten. The rearrangement links TRBV3-1 to TRBJ2-5; the match to TRBD2 covers 8 bases. Germline V gene sequence: CDR1 LGHDT, CDR2 YNNKEL (reference sequence). J lost 1 base, V lost 1 base, and 5 bases had no gene match. The CDR3 sequence is 16 residues long. The CDR3 protein is CASSQGSGGGQETQYF. CDR3 in DNA: TGTGCCAGCAGCCAAGGCAGCGGGGGAGGCCAAGAGACCCAGTACTTC.

This clonotype was seen a few times. The CDR3, as DNA: TGTGCCAGCAGTTTAGCCGGACGTCACCTAGCTTTCTTT. Protein: CASSLAGRHLAFF. This rearrangement joins TRBV27 to TRBJ1-1; D is undetermined. Germline CDR1 and CDR2: MNHEY and SMNVEV (reference sequence). Trimming cost V 2 bases and J 10 bases, with 14 bases left between them. The CDR3 spans 13 residues.

Of note for this clonotype: A read error may explain this, as a much larger clone is one base away. CDR3 nucleotides: TGTGCCACCAGCAGAGATTTTTCATCCTGGGAGAGCTCCTACAATGAGCAGTTCTTC. Translation gives CATSRDFSSWESSYNEQFF. V usage is TRBV15 and J usage is TRBJ2-1; TRBD2 is a possible D gene (5 bases). This CDR3 contains 19 residues. CDR1 is LNHNV, CDR2 YYDKDF, per germline (reference sequence). The germline V and J ends were trimmed by 0 bases and 0 bases, with 18 bases remaining between them.

This clonotype came up a few times. V gene TRBV7-2 combines with J gene TRBJ1-1; the match to TRBD1 covers 8 bases. J gave up 4 bases and V 4 bases, and 2 bases lay outside the gene matches. The CDR3 runs to 13 residues. The germline V gene encodes CDR1 SGHTA and CDR2 FQGNSA. CDR3 region: CASSSTGVTEAFF. CDR3 coding DNA: TGTGCCAGCAGCTCGACAGGGGTCACTGAAGCTTTCTTT.

The chain couples TRBV29-1 to TRBJ2-2; D remains ambiguous. The CDR3 runs 16 residues. Trimming left V 7 bases short and J 6 bases short, with 24 bases between. From germline, CDR1 is SQVTM and CDR2 ANQGSEA. CDR3 nucleotide sequence: TGCAGCGCTGGATCCCCGAGACGGTCTGAGGCCGGGGAGCTGTTTTTT. Protein product: CSAGSPRRSEAGELFF.

The sample holds one count of this clonotype. The chain is built from TRBV7-2 and TRBJ1-4; unclear D gene. V lost 3 bases and J 4 bases, leaving 9 bases between the germline ends. The CDR3 contains 14 residues. Looked up from germline, CDR1 is SGHTA and CDR2 is FQGNSA. The chain's CDR3 is CASSFNQDNEKLFF. DNA of the CDR3: TGTGCCAGCAGCTTTAACCAGGATAATGAAAAACTGTTTTTT. Supplemented by reference TRBV7-2 and TRBJ1-4, the full variable domain reads GAGVSQSPSNKVTEKGKDVELRCDPISGHTALYWYRQSLGQGLEFLIYFQGNSAPDKSGLPSDRFSAERTGGSVSTLTIQRTQQEDSAVYLCASSFNQDNEKLFFGSGTQLSVL.

The V call is TRBV7-2, the J call TRBJ2-5; D not resolved. The J call may be faulty, since TRBJ2-7 better matches the DNA end. The length of the CDR3 is 16 residues. CDR1 is SGHTA, CDR2 FQGNSA, per germline. CDR3 DNA sequence: TGTGCCAGCAGCTTAGTCCAGGCCACCCTAAGATACGAGCAGTACTTC. This codes for CASSLVQATLRYEQYF.

The table lists this clonotype with a count of one. The chain joins TRBV7-2 to TRBJ2-1; perhaps D is TRBD1 or TRBD2 (5 bases each). The germline V gene has CDR1 SGHTA and CDR2 FQGNSA. The V and J ends lost 5 bases and 8 bases respectively, with 10 bases between them. The CDR3 extends over 12 amino acids. The CDR3 spells CASSGTGDEQFF. CDR3 DNA sequence: TGTGCCAGCAGCGGGACGGGCGATGAGCAGTTCTTC. The entire variable domain, with the rest obtained from reference TRBV7-2 and TRBJ2-1, is as follows: GAGVSQSPSNKVTEKGKDVELRCDPISGHTALYWYRQSLGQGLEFLIYFQGNSAPDKSGLPSDRFSAERTGGSVSTLTIQRTQQEDSAVYLCASSGTGDEQFFGPGTRLTVL.

The table lists this clonotype with a few counts. The gene calls are TRBV20-1 and TRBJ2-3; 7 bases map to TRBD2. Germline V gives CDR1 DFQATT, CDR2 SNEGSKA (reference sequence). The CDR3 loop spans 17 amino acids. Losses at the gene ends were 3 bases for V and 5 bases for J; bases not matched to a gene: 17. CDR3 residues: CSARGGISGDLIDTQYF. CDR3 in DNA: TGCAGTGCTAGGGGAGGGATCAGCGGGGACCTAATAGATACGCAGTATTTT.

The chain recombines TRBV3-1 with TRBJ2-4; 10 nucleotides agree with TRBD1. CDR1 is LGHDT and CDR2 is YNNKEL in the germline V gene (reference sequence). The CDR3 runs 15 residues. Losses at the gene ends were 4 bases for V and 13 bases for J; bases not matched to a gene: 13. In DNA, the CDR3 is TGTGCCAGCAGCCTGGGACAGGGGAATCTACTGGAGCAGTACTTC. It is translated as CASSLGQGNLLEQYF.

This clonotype was counted a few times. CDR3 DNA sequence: TGTGCCATCAGTGAGTCCCAGGTCACAGATACGCAGTATTTT. Protein product: CAISESQVTDTQYF. V and J are TRBV10-3 and TRBJ2-3, with unresolved D. CDR3 size: 14 residues. The V end was cut by 0 bases, the J end by 2 bases, with 6 bases between. Germline V lookup: CDR1 ENHRY, CDR2 SYGVKD.

This clonotype was counted at least ten times. The V and J genes are TRBV5-1 and TRBJ1-6; 7 bases are a match to TRBD1. V shed 3 bases, J shed 9 bases, and the junction held 9 bases outside the gene matches. Looked up from germline, CDR1 is SGHRS and CDR2 is YFSETQ. The CDR3 is 15 amino acids. Here the CDR3 reads CASSSNDRATSPLHF. The CDR3 bases are TGCGCCAGCAGCTCCAACGACAGGGCCACTTCACCCCTCCACTTT.

V and J are TRBV6-2 or TRBV6-3 and TRBJ1-1; D unresolved. This CDR3 spans 13 amino acids. In germline, CDR1 is MNHEY, CDR2 SVGEGT. Trimming left V 2 bases short and J 0 bases short, with 4 bases between. The CDR3 loop is CASSYLVNTEAFF. DNA for the CDR3: TGTGCCAGCAGTTACCTAGTGAACACTGAAGCTTTCTTT.

The genes are TRBV15 and TRBJ2-3, with 9 nucleotides matching TRBD2. Unmatched junction bases numbered 7, after V lost 4 bases and J lost 2 bases. Germline V lookup: CDR1 LNHNV, CDR2 YYDKDF (reference sequence). There are 16 residues in the CDR3. The CDR3 protein is CATSTTVAGDTDTQYF. The CDR3 DNA reads as TGTGCCACCAGCACCACCGTAGCGGGGGACACAGATACGCAGTATTTT.

The rearrangement joins TRBV2 to TRBJ2-3, with 8 bases fitting TRBD1. The CDR3 runs 17 residues. Germline V gene lookup returns CDR1 SNHLY and CDR2 FYNNEI. Trimming removed 7 bases from V and 0 bases from J; junction bases left unmatched: 12. The CDR3 region is CASNPGTGASSTDTQYF. The CDR3 region has the DNA TGTGCCAGCAATCCTGGGACAGGTGCTTCTAGCACAGATACGCAGTATTTT.

This clonotype occurred a few times. The chain joins TRBV7-2 to TRBJ2-3; TRBD2 might be the D (6 bases). Trimming left V 5 bases short and J 0 bases short, with 12 bases between. This CDR3 is built from 15 residues. The germline CDR1 and CDR2 sequences are SGHTA and FQGNSA. The CDR3 region is CASSARLGSTDTQYF. The CDR3 nucleotides read TGTGCCAGCAGCGCGCGACTAGGGAGCACAGATACGCAGTATTTT.

The J gene is TRBJ2-5, the V gene TRBV28; 9 positions match TRBD2. The CDR3 is made up of 15 amino acids. The germline gives CDR1 MDHEN, CDR2 SYDVKM. V lost 4 bases to trimming and J lost 1 base; unmatched junction nucleotides: 4. The CDR3 loop reads CASSSSGAAQETQYF. In DNA form, the CDR3 reads TGTGCCAGCAGTTCTAGCGGGGCCGCCCAAGAGACCCAGTACTTC.

This clonotype was picked up one time. V usage is TRBV3-1 and J usage is TRBJ2-7; TRBD1 or TRBD2 may be the D gene (5 bases each). CDR1 is LGHDT and CDR2 is YNNKEL in the germline V gene (reference sequence). The CDR3 totals 15 residues. The V end was cut by 4 bases, the J end by 5 bases, with 18 bases between. The CDR3 protein is CASSLGTSGADEQYF. The CDR3, as DNA: TGTGCCAGCAGCCTAGGGACCTCCGGAGCCGACGAGCAGTACTTC.